The entry that follows covers one TCR beta chain sequence. Per the authors' pipeline: Amplifying reference gene primers gave estimates of nucleated cell counts. Method: immunoSEQ multiplex PCR; TCRdb's copy keeps in-frame clones and lacks some. The DNA was the basis for D and trimming; V, J and clone size are from that table. The sample holds roughly 140,000 clones, around 87% seen once. The data are from a study of blood T cell repertoires in COVID-19. Turning to the study itself: Researchers got acute and convalescent COVID-19 samples from the United States, Italy and Spain. From T cells, B-cell-depleted T cells, or PBMCs came the material, which was cDNA or gDNA.

Sequenced: peripheral blood. The TCR originated in a human donor in a cohort sampled during active COVID-19.

CDR3: CASSYQGTGATEAFF. DNA of the CDR3: TGTGCCAGCAGTTATCAAGGGACAGGCGCCACTGAAGCTTTCTTT. The chain combines TRBV13 with TRBJ1-1; 8 bases map to TRBD1. The trim removed 6 bases at V and 4 bases at J, leaving 10 bases unmatched. The germline CDR1 and CDR2 sequences are PRHDT and FYEKMQ (reference sequence). The CDR3 covers 15 residues.